The present entry profiles one T cell receptor (beta chain) with its context. Its target is not known. During the collection period, no donor immune events like infections were recorded. Trimming stripped 6 bases from V and 14 bases from J, with 20 bases between. Germline V gene data show CDR1 as SNHLY and CDR2 as FYNNEI. This CDR3 region has 13 residues. Libraries were prepared by immunoSEQ multiplex PCR; TCRdb keeps only in-frame clonotypes and omits some of them. The table has roughly 56,000 clones, around 86% seen once; the top ten hold approximately 19%. The record originates from a study of identifying expanded T cells in peripheral blood. Study-level findings and limits: Differentially abundant clones: about 1.2 between replicates, 16.4 at two to three weeks, less than 20 at four.

The TCR was taken from a person aged 18 to 75 in good health. Sequencing was done on a sample of blood. The rearrangement joins TRBV2 to TRBJ2-1; D might be TRBD2 (6 bases). Here the CDR3 reads CASREGPTSIEFF. The CDR3, as DNA: TGTGCCAGCAGGGAGGGACCAACGAGTATAGAGTTCTTC. Combining the CDR3 with reference TRBV2 and TRBJ2-1 gives the whole variable domain EPEVTQTPSHQVTQMGQEVILRCVPISNHLYFYWYRQILGQKVEFLVSFYNNEISEKSEIFDDQFSVERPDGSNFTLKIRSTKLEDSAMYFCASREGPTSIEFFGPGTRLTVL.